Reported below is one TCR beta chain. The antigen is unknown. The CDR3 sequence is 16 residues long. V dropped 0 bases and J dropped 10; count of bases not matched to a gene: 7. Per the germline V gene, CDR1 is LGHNA and CDR2 is YNFKEQ. Vbeta (60) and Jbeta (13) primers were used in the PCR. Only in-frame clones appear in the TCRdb table, and some are missing; sequencing was by immunoSEQ multiplex PCR. The table lists nearly 110,000 clones, about 72% of them singletons, with 2% to 3% in the top ten. The source of the sample is a study of cytomegalovirus exposure and HLA in healthy donors. General observations from the study: According to an earlier analysis, most TCR beta V segments yielded productive rearrangements about 90% or about 30% of the time. When presence/absence was analysed, sequencing depth was taken to be roughly uniform across donors.

This receptor was taken from a man younger than 35 in good health and CMV-seronegative. This rearrangement joins TRBV4-2 to TRBJ2-1, with 12 bases identical to TRBD1. The specimen was PBMCs. DNA of the CDR3: TGTGCCAGCAGCCAAGATGAGGGACAGGGGGCGAGCGAGCAGTTCTTC. Encoded protein: CASSQDEGQGASEQFF.